These 20 T cell receptor beta chains originate from one sample sequenced in a study of blood T cell repertoires in COVID-19. Using immunoSEQ multiplex PCR, the repertoire was profiled, and TCRdb retains in-frame clones only, with some absent. The data contain roughly 220,000 clones, roughly 76% of them seen just once; the ten biggest clones take up roughly 7.4%. Sequencing was performed on peripheral blood. The source is a woman older than 75 with COVID-19, enrolled during active disease.

This clone was observed a handful of times. The rearrangement links TRBV5-6 to TRBJ1-2; D may be TRBD1 (5 bases). CDR1 and CDR2 from the germline V gene are SGHDT and YYEEEE. This CDR3 spans 13 amino acids. Trimming left V 1 base short and J 6 bases short, with 10 bases between. The CDR3 is CASSLTGAHGYTF. CDR3 nucleotide sequence: TGTGCCAGCAGCTTGACAGGAGCCCATGGCTACACCTTC.

The chain joins TRBV12-3 or TRBV12-4 to TRBJ2-7; D perhaps matches TRBD1 (6 bases). The V gene lost 5 bases and the J gene lost 6 bases, with 8 bases spanning the gap. The CDR3 spans 11 residues. This CDR3 reads CASSQTGEQYF. DNA of the CDR3: TGTGCCAGCAGTCAGACAGGCGAGCAGTACTTC.

The CDR3 DNA follows: TGTGCCAGCAGCTTAGGGACTAGCGGGACGTACCAAGAGACCCAGTACTTC. Protein product: CASSLGTSGTYQETQYF. This chain joins TRBV11-2 and TRBJ2-5; 12 nucleotides match TRBD2. The CDR3 runs to 17 residues. J lost 0 bases, V lost 1 base, and 3 bases had no gene match. The V gene's germline CDR1 is SGHAT and CDR2 FQNNGV.

The DNA for the CDR3 is TGTGCCAGCAGACTTGACAGAAACACTGAAGCTTTCTTT. It encodes CASRLDRNTEAFF. The genes are TRBV3-1 (or the pseudogene TRBV3-2) and TRBJ1-1, with a possible D match to TRBD1 (5 bases). V lost 6 bases and J 2 bases, leaving 10 bases between the germline ends. The CDR3 is 13 residues long. CDR1 and CDR2 (germline): LGHDT, YNNKEL (reference sequence).

V is TRBV20-1 and J is TRBJ1-5; tentative D call: TRBD1 (5 bases). Germline assignment: CDR1 DFQATT and CDR2 SNEGSKA (reference sequence). The length of the CDR3 is 11 residues. With 6 bases removed from V and 11 bases from J, the gap between germline ends came to 14 bases. CDR3 nucleotides: TGCAGTGCAGACAGCGTATCAGCCCAGCATTTT. This encodes CSADSVSAQHF.

The chain carries TRBV7-9 and TRBJ2-2, with a weak D call TRBD2 (5 bases). V lost 0 bases to trimming and J lost 7 bases, with 15 bases between them. The V gene's germline CDR1 is SEHNR and CDR2 FQNEAQ (reference sequence). The CDR3 totals 16 residues. The CDR3 coding sequence is TGTGCCAGCAGCTTAGCGGGCGAACTAGTTGGCGGGGAGCTGTTTTTT. This sequence encodes CASSLAGELVGGELFF.

The genes are TRBV30 and TRBJ1-1, with TRBD1 as a possible D gene (5 bases). Germline values: CDR1 GTSNPN, CDR2 SVGIG (reference sequence). The V end lost 2 bases, the J end lost 4 bases, and 11 bases lay between the germline ends. This CDR3 spans 13 amino acids. The CDR3 here is CAWSISGGTEAFF. The CDR3 DNA reads TGTGCCTGGAGTATTTCGGGGGGCACTGAAGCTTTCTTT. The full variable domain, completed using reference TRBV30 and TRBJ1-1, is SQTIHQWPATLVQPVGSPLSLECTVEGTSNPNLYWYRQAAGRGLQLLFYSVGIGQISSEVPQNLSASRPQDRQFILSSKKLLLSDSGFYLCAWSISGGTEAFFGQGTRLTVV.

The chain links TRBV5-1 to TRBJ1-1; D uncertain. Germline lookup yields CDR1 SGHRS and CDR2 YFSETQ. With 0 bases removed from V and 1 base from J, the gap between germline ends came to 10 bases. This CDR3 comprises 15 residues. This chain's CDR3 is CASSLGLRGNTEAFF. In nucleotides, the CDR3 is TGCGCCAGCAGCTTGGGACTCCGAGGGAACACTGAAGCTTTCTTT. The whole variable domain, remainder taken from reference TRBV5-1 and TRBJ1-1, is KAGVTQTPRYLIKTRGQQVTLSCSPISGHRSVSWYQQTPGQGLQFLFEYFSETQRNKGNFPGRFSGRQFSNSRSEMNVSTLELGDSALYLCASSLGLRGNTEAFFGQGTRLTVV.

The V and J genes are TRBV29-1 and TRBJ1-2, with 11 nucleotides matching TRBD1. CDR1 SQVTM and CDR2 ANQGSEA come from the germline V gene. The CDR3 is 14 residues long. V trimming: 4 bases; J trimming: 2 bases; junction bases outside the gene matches: 3. This chain's CDR3 is CSVGTGGLNYGYTF. Written as DNA, the CDR3 is TGCAGCGTTGGGACAGGGGGCCTAAACTATGGCTACACCTTC.

The chain joins TRBV6-5 to TRBJ2-7; 11 bases match TRBD2. The V segment lost 10 bases and the J segment 3 bases; nucleotides outside the gene matches: 5. The CDR3 sequence is 13 residues long. Germline CDR1 reads MNHEY; CDR2 reads SVGAGI. The CDR3 loop is CATGTSGNYEQYF. DNA of the CDR3: TGTGCCACCGGGACTAGCGGCAACTACGAGCAGTACTTC.

V and J are TRBV6-5 and TRBJ1-1, with TRBD1 matching over 9 bases. Germline CDR1 and CDR2: MNHEY and SVGAGI. Trimming cost V 0 bases and J 4 bases; bases outside gene matches: 3. The CDR3 loop spans 15 amino acids. In DNA form, the CDR3 reads TGTGCCAGCAGTTACTCGGAGGGACAGGGCACTGAAGCTTTCTTT. Amino acid sequence: CASSYSEGQGTEAFF.

CDR3 region: CASSSLGQGANEQFF. CDR3 DNA: TGTGCCAGCAGTTCCCTAGGACAGGGGGCGAATGAGCAGTTCTTC. The V and J genes are TRBV27 and TRBJ2-1; TRBD1 matches 11 bases. Trimming at V came to 4 bases and at J to 7 bases, leaving 6 bases not matched to a gene. CDR1 and CDR2 from the germline V gene are MNHEY and SMNVEV (reference sequence). The CDR3 has 15 amino acids.

The chain recombines TRBV7-9 with TRBJ1-3; 7 nucleotides align to TRBD1. The germline gives CDR1 SEHNR, CDR2 FQNEAQ (reference sequence). V was clipped by 5 bases and J by 3 bases; unmatched bases: 1. The CDR3 consists of 13 residues. CDR3 region: CASSTGVGNTIYF. CDR3 nucleotides: TGTGCCAGCAGCACAGGGGTTGGAAACACCATATATTTT.

The CDR3 loop is CARSLFSGSTETQYF. The CDR3 coding sequence is TGTGCCAGAAGCCTATTTAGCGGGAGTACGGAGACCCAGTACTTC. This chain joins TRBV5-3 and TRBJ2-5, with 9 bases identical to TRBD2. TRBV5-3 is an ORF, and what it does is uncertain. The CDR3 length is 15 residues. V was pared by 4 bases and J by 5 bases, with 9 bases of the junction left unmatched.

This clone appeared a few times. This chain joins TRBV9 and TRBJ2-2; weak D call: TRBD2 (5 bases). Trimming left V 2 bases short and J 0 bases short, with 8 bases between. The length of the CDR3 is 15 residues. CDR1 and CDR2 (germline): SGDLS, YYNGEE. The CDR3 here is CASSVVDSNTGELFF. The DNA for the CDR3 is TGTGCCAGCAGCGTGGTGGACTCGAACACCGGGGAGCTGTTTTTT.

The V call is TRBV7-2, the J call TRBJ2-7, with 9 bases identical to TRBD2. Germline V gene sequence: CDR1 SGHTA, CDR2 FQGNSA. This CDR3 spans 16 amino acids. V trimming: 5 bases; J trimming: 2 bases; junction bases outside the gene matches: 10. The CDR3 reads CASSPIAGANPYEQYF. As DNA, the CDR3 is TGTGCCAGCAGCCCCATAGCGGGAGCTAACCCCTACGAGCAGTACTTC.

V usage is TRBV5-1 and J usage is TRBJ1-2, with 8 bases matching TRBD1. In germline, CDR1 is SGHRS, CDR2 YFSETQ. CDR3 length: 14 amino acids. Trimming cost V 3 bases and J 4 bases; bases outside gene matches: 5. This CDR3 reads CASSSGQGAYGYTF. DNA of the CDR3: TGCGCCAGCAGCTCAGGACAGGGCGCCTATGGCTACACCTTC.

The rearrangement links TRBV11-2 to TRBJ2-5; 7 bases are a match to TRBD2. The germline CDR1 and CDR2 sequences are SGHAT and FQNNGV. Losses at the gene ends were 0 bases for V and 2 bases for J; bases not matched to a gene: 6. The CDR3 length is 16 residues. DNA for the CDR3: TGTGCCAGCAGCTTAGATCGGGGAGGGCTACAAGAGACCCAGTACTTC. Protein product: CASSLDRGGLQETQYF.

V and J are TRBV18 and TRBJ2-5; TRBD2 aligns across 13 bases. J lost 2 bases, V lost 6 bases, and 3 bases had no gene match. This CDR3 has 15 amino acids. CDR1 KGHSH and CDR2 LQKENI come from the germline V gene. The CDR3 nucleotides are TGTGCCAGCTCTCGGGGACTAGCGGGGCAAGAGACCCAGTACTTC. The encoded protein is CASSRGLAGQETQYF.

The V and J genes are TRBV18 and TRBJ1-1; possibly TRBD1 for D (5 bases). The CDR3 covers 15 residues. Germline V gives CDR1 KGHSH, CDR2 LQKENI. V was clipped by 2 bases and J by 8 bases, with 18 bases between them. The CDR3 is CASSPVGQGLREAFF. The CDR3 DNA reads TGTGCCAGCTCACCAGTCGGGCAGGGCTTGCGAGAAGCTTTCTTT.